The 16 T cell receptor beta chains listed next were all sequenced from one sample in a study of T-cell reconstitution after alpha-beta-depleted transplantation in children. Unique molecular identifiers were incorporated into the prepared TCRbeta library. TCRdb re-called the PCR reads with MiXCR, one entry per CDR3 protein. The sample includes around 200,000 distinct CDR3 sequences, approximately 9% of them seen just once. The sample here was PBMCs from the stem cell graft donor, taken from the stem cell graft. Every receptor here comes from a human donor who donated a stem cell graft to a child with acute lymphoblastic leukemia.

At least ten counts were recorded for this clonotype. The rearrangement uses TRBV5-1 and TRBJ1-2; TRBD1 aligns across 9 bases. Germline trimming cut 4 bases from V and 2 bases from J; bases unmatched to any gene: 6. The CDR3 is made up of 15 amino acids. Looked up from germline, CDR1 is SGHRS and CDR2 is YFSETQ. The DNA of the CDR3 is TGCGCCAGCAGCCGAGACAGGGGGTCAAACTATGGCTACACCTTC. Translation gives CASSRDRGSNYGYTF.

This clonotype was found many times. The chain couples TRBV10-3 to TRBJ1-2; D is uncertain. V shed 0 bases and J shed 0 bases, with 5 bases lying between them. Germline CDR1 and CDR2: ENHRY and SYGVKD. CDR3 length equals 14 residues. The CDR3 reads CAISESGTNYGYTF. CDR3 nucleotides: TGTGCCATCAGTGAGTCAGGGACTAACTATGGCTACACCTTC.

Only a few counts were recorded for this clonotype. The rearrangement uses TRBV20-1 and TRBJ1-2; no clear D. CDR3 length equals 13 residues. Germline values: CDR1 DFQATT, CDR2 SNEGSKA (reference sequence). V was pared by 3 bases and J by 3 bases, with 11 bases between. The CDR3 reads CSARDRLHYGYTF. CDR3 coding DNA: TGCAGTGCTAGGGATCGTCTACACTATGGCTACACCTTC.

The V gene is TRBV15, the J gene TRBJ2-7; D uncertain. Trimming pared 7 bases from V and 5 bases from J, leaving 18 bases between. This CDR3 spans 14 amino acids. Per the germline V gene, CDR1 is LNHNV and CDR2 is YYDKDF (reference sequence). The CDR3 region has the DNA TGTGCCACCACAAGTGGCAGGTCATCCGACGAGCAGTACTTC. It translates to CATTSGRSSDEQYF.

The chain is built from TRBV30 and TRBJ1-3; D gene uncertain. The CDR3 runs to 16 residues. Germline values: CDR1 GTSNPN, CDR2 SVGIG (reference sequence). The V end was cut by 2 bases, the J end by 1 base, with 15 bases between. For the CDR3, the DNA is TGTGCCTGGAGTTGGTTTGGTAGGGAATCTGGAAACACCATATATTTT. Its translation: CAWSWFGRESGNTIYF.

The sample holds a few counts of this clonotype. The DNA for the CDR3 is TGTGCCAGCAGCTCCGGGACTCCCACAGGGCAGTTCTTC. This sequence encodes CASSSGTPTGQFF. J is TRBJ2-1 and V is TRBV7-9; possibly TRBD2 for D (6 bases). Germline V gene data show CDR1 as SEHNR and CDR2 as FQNEAQ (reference sequence). The CDR3 loop spans 13 amino acids. V lost 4 bases and J 12 bases, leaving 16 bases between the germline ends.

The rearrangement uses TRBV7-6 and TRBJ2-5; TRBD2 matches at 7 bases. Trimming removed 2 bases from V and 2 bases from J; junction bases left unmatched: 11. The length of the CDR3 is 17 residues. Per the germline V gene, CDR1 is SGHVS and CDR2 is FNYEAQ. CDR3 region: CASSLTGGSVLQETQYF. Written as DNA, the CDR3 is TGTGCCAGCAGCTTAACCGGGGGGTCGGTTCTGCAAGAGACCCAGTACTTC. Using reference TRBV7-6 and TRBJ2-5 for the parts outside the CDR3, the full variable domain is GAGVSQSPRYKVTKRGQDVALRCDPISGHVSLYWYRQALGQGPEFLTYFNYEAQQDKSGLPNDRFSAERPEGSISTLTIQRTEQRDSAMYRCASSLTGGSVLQETQYFGPGTRLLVL.

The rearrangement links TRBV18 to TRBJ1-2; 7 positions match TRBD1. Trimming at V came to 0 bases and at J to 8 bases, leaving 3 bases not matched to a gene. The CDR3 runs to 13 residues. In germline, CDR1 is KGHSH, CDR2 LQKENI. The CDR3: CASSPPARGGYTF. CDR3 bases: TGTGCCAGCTCACCACCGGCCAGGGGGGGCTACACCTTC.

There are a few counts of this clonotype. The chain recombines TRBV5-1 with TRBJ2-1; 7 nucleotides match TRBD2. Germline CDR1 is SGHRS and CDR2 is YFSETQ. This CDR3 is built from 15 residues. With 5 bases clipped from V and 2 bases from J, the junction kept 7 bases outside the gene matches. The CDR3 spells CASRSRESAYNEQFF. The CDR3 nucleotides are TGCGCCAGCAGGTCGCGGGAGTCGGCCTACAATGAGCAGTTCTTC.

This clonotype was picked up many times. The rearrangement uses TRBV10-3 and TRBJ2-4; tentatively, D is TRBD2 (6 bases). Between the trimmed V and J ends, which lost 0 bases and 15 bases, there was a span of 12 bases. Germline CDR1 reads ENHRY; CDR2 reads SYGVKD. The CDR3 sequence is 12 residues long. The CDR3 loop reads CAISESGTQRYF. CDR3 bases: TGTGCCATCAGTGAGTCGGGGACTCAGCGGTACTTC.

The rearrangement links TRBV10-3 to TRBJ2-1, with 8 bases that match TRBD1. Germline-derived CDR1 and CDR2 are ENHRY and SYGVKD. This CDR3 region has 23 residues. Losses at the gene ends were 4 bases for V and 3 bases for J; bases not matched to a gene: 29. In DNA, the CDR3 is TGTGCCATCAGTGCCAGGACAGGGCTTCGTCCTTTGGACGGACAGGGCGGCTACAATGAGCAGTTCTTC. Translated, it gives CAISARTGLRPLDGQGGYNEQFF.

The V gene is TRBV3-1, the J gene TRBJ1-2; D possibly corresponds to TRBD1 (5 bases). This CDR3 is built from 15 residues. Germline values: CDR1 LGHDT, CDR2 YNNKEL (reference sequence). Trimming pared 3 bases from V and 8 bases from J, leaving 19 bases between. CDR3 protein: CASSHDRITPGGYTF. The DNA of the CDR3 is TGTGCCAGCAGCCACGACAGAATTACCCCGGGGGGCTACACCTTC.

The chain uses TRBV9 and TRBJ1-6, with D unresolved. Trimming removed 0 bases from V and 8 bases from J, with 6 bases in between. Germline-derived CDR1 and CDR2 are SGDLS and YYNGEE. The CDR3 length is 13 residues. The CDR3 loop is CASSVELDSPLHF. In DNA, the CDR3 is TGTGCCAGCAGCGTAGAGTTGGATTCACCCCTCCACTTT.

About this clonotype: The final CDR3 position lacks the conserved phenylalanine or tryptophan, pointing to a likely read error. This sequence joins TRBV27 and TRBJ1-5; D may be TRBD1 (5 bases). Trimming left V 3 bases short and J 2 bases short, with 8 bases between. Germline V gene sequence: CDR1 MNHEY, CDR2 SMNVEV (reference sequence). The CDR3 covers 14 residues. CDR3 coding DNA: TGTGCCAGCAGTTTGAGGGGAGGCAATCAGCCCCAGCATTAT. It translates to CASSLRGGNQPQHY.

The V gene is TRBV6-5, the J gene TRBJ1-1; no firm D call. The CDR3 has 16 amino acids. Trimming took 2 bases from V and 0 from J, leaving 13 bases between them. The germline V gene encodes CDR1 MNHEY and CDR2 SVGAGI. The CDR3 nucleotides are TGTGCCAGCAGTTACGGTCAACAGAACCTGAACACTGAAGCTTTCTTT. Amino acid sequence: CASSYGQQNLNTEAFF.

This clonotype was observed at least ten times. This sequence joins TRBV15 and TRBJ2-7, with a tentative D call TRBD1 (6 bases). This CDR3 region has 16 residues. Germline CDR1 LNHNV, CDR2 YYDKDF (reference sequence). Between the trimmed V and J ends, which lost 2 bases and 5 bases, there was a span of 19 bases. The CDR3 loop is CATSRNTDTPGDEQYF. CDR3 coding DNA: TGTGCCACCAGCAGAAATACTGACACCCCAGGGGACGAGCAGTACTTC.